This TCR beta chain was found in a study of blood T cell repertoires in COVID-19. Authors' analysis steps: The authors estimated nucleated cell counts from reference gene primer amplification. The method was immunoSEQ multiplex PCR; TCRdb's version includes in-frame clones alone and lacks a portion of them. That table supplies the V and J calls and clone size; D and trimming were determined from the DNA. The sample lists about 320,000 clones; 75% to 85% were seen once. The receptor's source is a human donor in a cohort sampled during active COVID-19. Sample: peripheral blood.

The CDR3 spells CASRRVRGGTGELFF. The CDR3 region has the DNA TGTGCCAGCAGAAGAGTCCGGGGGGGAACCGGGGAGCTGTTTTTT. This sequence joins TRBV2 and TRBJ2-2; 8 bases fit TRBD2. This CDR3 is built from 15 residues. Germline V lookup: CDR1 SNHLY, CDR2 FYNNEI. Trimming removed 6 bases from V and 5 bases from J; junction bases left unmatched: 8.